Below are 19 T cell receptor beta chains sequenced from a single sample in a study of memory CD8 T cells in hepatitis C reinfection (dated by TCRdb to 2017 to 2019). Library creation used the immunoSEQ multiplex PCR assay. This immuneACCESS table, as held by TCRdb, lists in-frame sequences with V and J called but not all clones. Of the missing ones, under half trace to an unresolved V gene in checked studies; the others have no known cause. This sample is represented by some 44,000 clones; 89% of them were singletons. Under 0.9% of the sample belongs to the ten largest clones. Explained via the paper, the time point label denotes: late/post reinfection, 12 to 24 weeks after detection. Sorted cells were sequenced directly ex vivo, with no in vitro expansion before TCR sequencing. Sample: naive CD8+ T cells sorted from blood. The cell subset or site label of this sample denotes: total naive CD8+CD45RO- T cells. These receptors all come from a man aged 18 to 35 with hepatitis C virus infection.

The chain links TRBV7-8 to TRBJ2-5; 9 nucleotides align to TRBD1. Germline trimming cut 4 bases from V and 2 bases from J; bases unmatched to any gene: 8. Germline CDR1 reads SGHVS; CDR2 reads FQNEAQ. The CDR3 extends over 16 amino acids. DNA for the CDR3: TGTGCCAGCAGCTCGACCGGGACAGGGTGGCAAGAGACCCAGTACTTC. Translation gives CASSSTGTGWQETQYF.

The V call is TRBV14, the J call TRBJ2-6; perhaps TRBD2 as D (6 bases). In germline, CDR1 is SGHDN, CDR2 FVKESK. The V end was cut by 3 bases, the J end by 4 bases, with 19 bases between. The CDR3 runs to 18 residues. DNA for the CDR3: TGTGCCAGCAGCCACCCCCGAACGGGGGAACTAGGGGCCAACGTCCTGACTTTC. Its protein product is CASSHPRTGELGANVLTF.

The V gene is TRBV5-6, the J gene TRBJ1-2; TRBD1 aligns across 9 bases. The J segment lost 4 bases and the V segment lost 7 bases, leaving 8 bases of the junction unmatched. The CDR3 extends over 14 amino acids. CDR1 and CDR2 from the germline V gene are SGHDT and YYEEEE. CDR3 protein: CASGYGTGTYGYTF. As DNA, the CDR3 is TGTGCCAGCGGGTATGGGACAGGGACCTATGGCTACACCTTC.

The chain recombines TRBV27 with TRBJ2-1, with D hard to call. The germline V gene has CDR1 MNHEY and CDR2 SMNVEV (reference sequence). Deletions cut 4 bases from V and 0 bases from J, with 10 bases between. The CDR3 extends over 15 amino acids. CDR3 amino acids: CASSYQVSSYNEQFF. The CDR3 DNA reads TGTGCCAGCAGTTATCAGGTCAGCTCCTACAATGAGCAGTTCTTC.

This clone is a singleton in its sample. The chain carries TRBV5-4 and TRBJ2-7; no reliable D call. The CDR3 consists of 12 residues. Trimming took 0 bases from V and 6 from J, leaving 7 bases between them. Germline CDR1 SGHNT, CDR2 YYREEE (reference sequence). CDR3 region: CASSLVTAEQYF. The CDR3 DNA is TGTGCCAGCAGCTTGGTAACTGCCGAGCAGTACTTC.

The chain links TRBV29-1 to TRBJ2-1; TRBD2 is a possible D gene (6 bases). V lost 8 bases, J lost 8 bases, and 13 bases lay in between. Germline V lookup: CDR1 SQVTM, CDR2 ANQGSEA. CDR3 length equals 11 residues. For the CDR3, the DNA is TGCAGCTCGGAGGGAGCCGATGAGCAGTTCTTC. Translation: CSSEGADEQFF.

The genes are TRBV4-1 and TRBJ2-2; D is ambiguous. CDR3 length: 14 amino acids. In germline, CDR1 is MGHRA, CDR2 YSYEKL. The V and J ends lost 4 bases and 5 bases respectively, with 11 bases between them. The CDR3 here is CASSPHDLTGELFF. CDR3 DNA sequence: TGCGCCAGCAGCCCACACGATTTGACCGGGGAGCTGTTTTTT.

CDR3 residues: CASRPAGGRYGYTF. The CDR3 bases are TGTGCCAGCAGGCCCGCAGGGGGTCGCTATGGCTACACCTTC. The rearrangement joins TRBV27 to TRBJ1-2; 7 positions agree with TRBD1. Germline loops: CDR1 MNHEY, CDR2 SMNVEV (reference sequence). V dropped 6 bases and J dropped 4; count of bases not matched to a gene: 8. CDR3 length equals 14 residues.

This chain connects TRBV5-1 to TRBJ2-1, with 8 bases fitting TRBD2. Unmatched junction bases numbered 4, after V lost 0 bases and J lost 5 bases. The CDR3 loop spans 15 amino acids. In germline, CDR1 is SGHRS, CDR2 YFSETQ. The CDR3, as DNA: TGCGCCAGCAGCTTGGTACTACTAGCGGACAATGAGCAGTTCTTC. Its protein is CASSLVLLADNEQFF.

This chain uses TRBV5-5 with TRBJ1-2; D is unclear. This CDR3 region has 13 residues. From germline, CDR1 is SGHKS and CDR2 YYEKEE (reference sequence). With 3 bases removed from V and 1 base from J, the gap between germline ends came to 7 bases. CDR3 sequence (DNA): TGTGCCAGCAGCTCCACAGATAACTATGGCTACACCTTC. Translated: CASSSTDNYGYTF.

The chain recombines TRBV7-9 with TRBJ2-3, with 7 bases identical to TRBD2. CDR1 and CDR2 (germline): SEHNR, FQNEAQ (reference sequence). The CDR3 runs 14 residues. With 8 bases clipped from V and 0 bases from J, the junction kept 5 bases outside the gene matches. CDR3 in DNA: TGTGCCAGCGCTAGCGGAGTTAGCACAGATACGCAGTATTTT. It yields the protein CASASGVSTDTQYF.

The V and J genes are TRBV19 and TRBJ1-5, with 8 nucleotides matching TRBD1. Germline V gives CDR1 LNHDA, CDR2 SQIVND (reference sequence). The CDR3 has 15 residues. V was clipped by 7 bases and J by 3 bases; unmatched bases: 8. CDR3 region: CASTAGTGLNQPQHF. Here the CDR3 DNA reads TGTGCCAGTACCGCGGGGACAGGCCTCAATCAGCCCCAGCATTTT.

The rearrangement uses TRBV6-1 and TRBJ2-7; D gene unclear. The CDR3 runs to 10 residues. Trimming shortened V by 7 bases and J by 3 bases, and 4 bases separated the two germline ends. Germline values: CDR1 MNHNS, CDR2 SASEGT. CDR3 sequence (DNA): TGTGCCAGCAATCACTACGAGCAGTACGTC. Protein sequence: CASNHYEQYV.

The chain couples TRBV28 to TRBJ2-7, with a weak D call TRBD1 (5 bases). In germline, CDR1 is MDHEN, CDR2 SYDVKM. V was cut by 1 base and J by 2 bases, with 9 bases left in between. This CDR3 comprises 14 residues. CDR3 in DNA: TGTGCCAGCAGTTTATCGGACACCCCCTACGAGCAGTACTTC. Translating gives CASSLSDTPYEQYF.

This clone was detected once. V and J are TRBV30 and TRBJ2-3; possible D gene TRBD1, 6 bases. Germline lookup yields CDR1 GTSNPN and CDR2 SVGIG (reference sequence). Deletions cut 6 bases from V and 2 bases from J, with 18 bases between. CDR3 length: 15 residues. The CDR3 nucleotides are TGTGCCTGTTGGTCCCGACAGGTTCCCACAGATACGCAGTATTTT. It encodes CACWSRQVPTDTQYF.

The CDR3 DNA reads TGCGCCAGCAGCTTGGCGACTAGCGGGGCATATGAGCAGTTCTTC. Its translation is CASSLATSGAYEQFF. V gene TRBV5-1 combines with J gene TRBJ2-1; 11 bases are shared with TRBD2. From germline, CDR1 is SGHRS and CDR2 YFSETQ. Trimming removed 0 bases from V and 8 bases from J; junction bases left unmatched: 4. The CDR3 totals 15 residues.

The CDR3 reads CASSDLGGNTEAFF. In DNA form, the CDR3 reads TGTGCCAGCAGCGATCTGGGGGGAAACACTGAAGCTTTCTTT. This chain links TRBV7-2 with TRBJ1-1; possibly TRBD1 for D (5 bases). The CDR3 is 14 residues long. With 5 bases removed from V and 2 bases from J, the gap between germline ends came to 12 bases. Germline V gene lookup returns CDR1 SGHTA and CDR2 FQGNSA.

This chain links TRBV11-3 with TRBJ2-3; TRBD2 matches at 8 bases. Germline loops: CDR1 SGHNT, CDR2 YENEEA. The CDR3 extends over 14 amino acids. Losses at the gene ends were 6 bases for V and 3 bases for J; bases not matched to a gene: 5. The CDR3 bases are TGTGCCAGCAGTGATAGCGGGAAAACAGATACGCAGTATTTT. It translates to CASSDSGKTDTQYF. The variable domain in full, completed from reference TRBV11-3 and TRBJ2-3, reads EAGVVQSPRYKIIEKKQPVAFWCNPISGHNTLYWYLQNLGQGPELLIRYENEEAVDDSQLPKDRFSAERLKGVDSTLKIQPAELGDSAVYLCASSDSGKTDTQYFGPGTRLTVL.

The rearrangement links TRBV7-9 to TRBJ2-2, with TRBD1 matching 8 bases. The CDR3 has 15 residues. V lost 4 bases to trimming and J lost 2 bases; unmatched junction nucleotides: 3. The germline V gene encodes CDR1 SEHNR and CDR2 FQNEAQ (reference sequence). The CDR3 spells CASSWDRTNTGELFF. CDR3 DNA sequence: TGTGCCAGCAGCTGGGACAGGACTAACACCGGGGAGCTGTTTTTT.